Listed here are 4 T cell receptor beta chains from one sample, sequenced in a study of identical twins. TCRdb re-derived calls from the 5' RACE reads in MiXCR, one entry per CDR3 protein. The repertoire holds a few hundred thousand distinct CDR3 sequences, approximately 13% seen once, with around 7.8% in the top ten. These data are also associated with another study on yellow fever vaccine responses in identical twins.

Material: CD8+ T cells sorted from blood. These receptors originate from a woman between 18 and 30 years old in good health.

This clonotype was counted ten times or more. The V call is TRBV12-3 or TRBV12-4, the J call TRBJ2-3, with D possibly TRBD2 on 6 matching bases. Trimming left V 5 bases short and J 2 bases short, with 17 bases between. This CDR3 is built from 16 residues. This CDR3 is CASSPAGGAHTDTQYF. The CDR3, as DNA: TGTGCCAGCAGTCCCGCCGGGGGAGCCCACACAGATACGCAGTATTTT.

This clonotype was counted between two and nine times. The chain carries TRBV5-5 and TRBJ2-1; 8 positions match TRBD2. This CDR3 comprises 15 residues. Trimming took 2 bases from V and 4 from J; bases not matched to a gene: 5. CDR1 is SGHKS, CDR2 YYEKEE, per germline (reference sequence). The CDR3 protein is CASSFPAGGYNEQFF. The DNA for the CDR3 is TGTGCCAGCAGCTTTCCGGCGGGGGGTTACAATGAGCAGTTCTTC.

This clonotype was seen ten or more times. The gene calls are TRBV13 and TRBJ2-1; 11 bases map to TRBD1. The length of the CDR3 is 16 residues. V shed 5 bases, J shed 4 bases, and the junction held 7 bases outside the gene matches. Germline CDR1 and CDR2: PRHDT and FYEKMQ (reference sequence). DNA of the CDR3: TGTGCCAGCAGCATCCTCGGGACAGGGGGGTACAATGAGCAGTTCTTC. Its protein is CASSILGTGGYNEQFF.

The sample holds a few counts of this clonotype. The chain links TRBV4-1 to TRBJ2-7, with TRBD2 matching 8 bases. The V segment lost 2 bases and the J segment 2 bases; nucleotides outside the gene matches: 11. The CDR3 sequence is 17 residues long. CDR1 is MGHRA and CDR2 is YSYEKL in the germline V gene. CDR3 sequence: CASSQFLPGLGPYEQYF. DNA for the CDR3: TGCGCCAGCAGCCAATTTCTTCCGGGACTAGGTCCCTACGAGCAGTACTTC.